The entry that follows covers one T cell receptor (beta chain) sequence. Its antigen remains unknown. TCRdb re-called the RT-PCR reads with MiXCR, one entry per CDR3 protein. This table holds hundreds of thousands of distinct CDR3 sequences, 14% found once. The data stem from a study of response to subunit inactivated influenza vaccine. Study-level points and caveats: With each seasonal influenza vaccination, the authors suggested, few new T cells are recruited.

Trimming at V came to 4 bases and at J to 3 bases, leaving 10 bases not matched to a gene. The V gene's germline CDR1 is LGHNA and CDR2 YSLEER. This CDR3 comprises 16 residues. The chain is built from TRBV4-3 and TRBJ2-3, with TRBD2 matching 7 bases. This clonotype was sampled from a man over 45 who received an inactivated influenza vaccine. The specimen comprised PBMCs from blood, sampled 14 to 15 days before vaccination. The CDR3 nucleotides are TGCGCCAGCAGCCTCATGGGGGGGGGACGGACAGATACGCAGTATTTT. Its protein product is CASSLMGGGRTDTQYF.